The clone carrying this TCR beta chain was found once. Its antigen is as yet unknown. The V end was cut by 2 bases, the J end by 3 bases, with 5 bases between. Germline V CDR1 and CDR2: MNHNS, SASEGT. This CDR3 contains 13 residues. The sample originates from a study of graft-versus-host responses after intestinal transplantation. Findings of the study overall: GvH clones surfaced in recipient marrow, some emerging earlier in ileum or blood.

The table came from immunoSEQ multiplex PCR; TCRdb's copy has only in-frame clones and leaves some out. The data hold approximately 77,000 clones, with around nine tenths observed a single time. V gene TRBV6-1 combines with J gene TRBJ1-5, with unresolved D. The TCR comes from a human donor who received an intestinal transplant. Sequences were derived from unstimulated CD4+ T cells sorted from spleen or lymph node cells, sampled before intestinal transplant. CDR3: CASSEFNNQPQHF. The CDR3 DNA reads as TGTGCCAGCAGTGAATTCAACAATCAGCCCCAGCATTTT.